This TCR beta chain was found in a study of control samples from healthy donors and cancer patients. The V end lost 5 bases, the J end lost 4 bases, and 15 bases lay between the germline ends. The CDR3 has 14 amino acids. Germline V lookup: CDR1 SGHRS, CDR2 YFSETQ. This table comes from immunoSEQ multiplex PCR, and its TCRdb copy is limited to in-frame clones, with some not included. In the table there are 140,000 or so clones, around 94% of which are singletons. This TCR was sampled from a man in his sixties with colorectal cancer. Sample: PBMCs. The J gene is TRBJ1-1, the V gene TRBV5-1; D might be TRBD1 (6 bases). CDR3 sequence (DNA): TGCGCCAGCAGTCTGGGGGCTCGTGCCACTGAAGCTTTCTTT. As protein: CASSLGARATEAFF. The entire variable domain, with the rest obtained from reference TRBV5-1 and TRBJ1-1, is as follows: KAGVTQTPRYLIKTRGQQVTLSCSPISGHRSVSWYQQTPGQGLQFLFEYFSETQRNKGNFPGRFSGRQFSNSRSEMNVSTLELGDSALYLCASSLGARATEAFFGQGTRLTVV.